These 23 T cell receptor beta chains share one sample of origin, sequenced in a study of cytomegalovirus exposure and HLA in healthy donors (dated by TCRdb to 2015 to 2018). Library method: the immunoSEQ multiplex PCR assay. The multiplex PCR relied on a mix of 60 forward primers for TCR Vbeta segments and 13 reverse primers for TCR Jbeta segments. TCRdb stores this immuneACCESS table with in-frame sequences only. Part of the clones is absent; in the studies checked, under half of the shortfall reflects unresolved V genes, and no reason is known for the rest. This sample comprises roughly 120,000 clones, about four fifths of them detected only once. Of the sample, around 2.1% is held by the ten largest clones. Sequencing used PBMCs. These receptors were taken from a woman aged 25 to 39 in good health and CMV-seronegative.

The chain has TRBV7-3 and TRBJ2-5; the match to TRBD2 covers 8 bases. Per the germline V gene, CDR1 is SGHTA and CDR2 is FQGTGA. The CDR3 extends over 16 amino acids. Trimming removed 2 bases from V and 1 base from J; junction bases left unmatched: 6. The DNA for the CDR3 is TGTGCCAGCAGCTTACAGGGAACTAGCGGCCAAGAGACCCAGTACTTC. Protein sequence: CASSLQGTSGQETQYF.

The chain has TRBV5-1 and TRBJ2-1, with 7 bases lining up with TRBD2. The germline V gene encodes CDR1 SGHRS and CDR2 YFSETQ. V lost 2 bases to trimming and J lost 5 bases; unmatched junction nucleotides: 7. The CDR3 is made up of 15 amino acids. The CDR3 region has the DNA TGCGCCAGCAGCTTAGGGCTAGCGGATAACAATGAGCAGTTCTTC. As protein: CASSLGLADNNEQFF.

The rearrangement joins TRBV14 to TRBJ2-1; TRBD1 is a possible D gene (5 bases). CDR3 length: 12 residues. Germline-derived CDR1 and CDR2 are SGHDN and FVKESK. Trimming left V 3 bases short and J 8 bases short, with 8 bases between. CDR3 region: CASSQHRYEQFF. The CDR3 DNA sequence: TGTGCCAGCAGCCAGCACAGGTATGAGCAGTTCTTC.

V gene TRBV5-6 combines with J gene TRBJ2-3; D not resolved. The CDR3 extends over 16 amino acids. The V end was cut by 0 bases, the J end by 0 bases, with 11 bases between. The germline V gene encodes CDR1 SGHDT and CDR2 YYEEEE. The CDR3 DNA sequence: TGTGCCAGCAGCTTGGAGCAAGGAGTCAGCACAGATACGCAGTATTTT. Its protein is CASSLEQGVSTDTQYF. The full variable domain, its missing parts supplied by reference TRBV5-6 and TRBJ2-3, is DAGVTQSPTHLIKTRGQQVTLRCSPKSGHDTVSWYQQALGQGPQFIFQYYEEEERQRGNFPDRFSGHQFPNYSSELNVNALLLGDSALYLCASSLEQGVSTDTQYFGPGTRLTVL.

This clone occurred once. In DNA form, the CDR3 reads TGCAGCGTTGAAGCCAGTTCTAACTATGGCTACACCTTC. Residues: CSVEASSNYGYTF. The rearrangement joins TRBV29-1 to TRBJ1-2; D not certain. The CDR3 has 13 residues. CDR1 and CDR2 from the germline V gene are SQVTM and ANQGSEA. Trimming shortened V by 1 base and J by 0 bases, and 6 bases separated the two germline ends. Looking up the rest from reference TRBV29-1 and TRBJ1-2 gives the full variable domain: SAVISQKPSRDICQRGTSLTIQCQVDSQVTMMFWYRQQPGQSLTLIATANQGSEATYESGFVIDKFPISRPNLTFSTLTVSNMSPEDSSIYLCSVEASSNYGYTFGSGTRLTVV.

There are a few counts of this clone. J is TRBJ2-7 and V is TRBV6-5; D is ambiguous. Germline CDR1 is MNHEY and CDR2 is SVGAGI. V lost 0 bases and J 6 bases, leaving 18 bases between the germline ends. The CDR3 totals 16 residues. CDR3: CASSYSSTASAAEQYF. DNA for the CDR3: TGTGCCAGCAGTTACTCTTCGACCGCCAGCGCGGCCGAGCAGTACTTC.

This clone came up once. The chain uses TRBV19 and TRBJ2-2; 10 positions match TRBD2. Unmatched junction bases numbered 3, after V lost 8 bases and J lost 0 bases. The germline CDR1 and CDR2 sequences are LNHDA and SQIVND (reference sequence). The length of the CDR3 is 15 residues. CDR3 amino acids: CASATSGANTGELFF. The CDR3 DNA reads TGTGCCAGTGCCACTAGCGGGGCGAACACCGGGGAGCTGTTTTTT.

This clone has a single count. This chain links TRBV5-1 with TRBJ2-2; 9 bases line up with TRBD1. CDR3 length equals 16 residues. The germline gives CDR1 SGHRS, CDR2 YFSETQ. V lost 1 base to trimming and J lost 8 bases; unmatched junction nucleotides: 9. CDR3 region: CASSLMGQGHEGELFF. CDR3 DNA: TGCGCCAGCAGCTTGATGGGACAGGGACATGAAGGGGAGCTGTTTTTT.

This chain connects TRBV9 to TRBJ2-2, with TRBD2 identical over 10 bases. This CDR3 has 16 amino acids. Germline CDR1 and CDR2: SGDLS and YYNGEE. V shed 3 bases and J 6 bases; nucleotides not matched to a gene: 8. CDR3 sequence reads: CASSGEGGLASGELFF. The CDR3 bases are TGTGCCAGCAGCGGAGAGGGGGGACTAGCGTCCGGGGAGCTGTTTTTT.

The CDR3 sequence is CAISESDRGIGSNQPQHF. The CDR3 nucleotides read TGTGCCATCAGTGAGTCCGACAGGGGAATTGGGAGCAATCAGCCCCAGCATTTT. The chain is built from TRBV10-3 and TRBJ1-5, with 8 positions matching TRBD1. This CDR3 is 18 amino acids long. Trimming removed 0 bases from V and 1 base from J; junction bases left unmatched: 8. From germline, CDR1 is ENHRY and CDR2 SYGVKD.

The chain uses TRBV5-1 and TRBJ2-5; 10 nucleotides align to TRBD2. The DNA end is a closer match to TRBJ2-7, so the J assignment may be wrong. The germline V gene has CDR1 SGHRS and CDR2 YFSETQ. The CDR3 consists of 16 residues. The CDR3, as DNA: TGCGCCAGCAGCGGTGGGACTAGCGTTAGAACCTACGAGCAGTACTTC. Its translation is CASSGGTSVRTYEQYF.

The J gene is TRBJ2-1, the V gene TRBV5-6, with 9 bases lining up with TRBD2. The CDR3 is made up of 16 amino acids. Germline V gives CDR1 SGHDT, CDR2 YYEEEE. V lost 4 bases, J lost 7 bases, and 12 bases stayed unmatched. The CDR3 nucleotides are TGTGCCAGCAGCCCGACGCCGGTAGCGGGAGTAAATGAGCAGTTCTTC. It codes for CASSPTPVAGVNEQFF.

V and J are TRBV14 and TRBJ2-5; 7 bases line up with TRBD1. This CDR3 comprises 15 residues. The J segment lost 4 bases and the V segment lost 0 bases, leaving 5 bases of the junction unmatched. Per germline, CDR1 SGHDN and CDR2 FVKESK. Here the CDR3 DNA reads TGTGCCAGCAGCCAAGAAACACAGGGGATAGAGACCCAGTACTTC. Translation: CASSQETQGIETQYF.

V usage is TRBV6-6 and J usage is TRBJ2-2; D possibly corresponds to TRBD2 (6 bases). V was cut by 5 bases and J by 0 bases, with 7 bases left in between. CDR1 and CDR2 from the germline V gene are MNHNY and SVGAGI (reference sequence). The CDR3 length is 14 residues. This chain's CDR3 is CASSGGTNTGELFF. The CDR3 coding sequence is TGTGCCAGCAGTGGGGGGACGAACACCGGGGAGCTGTTTTTT.

This chain links TRBV18 with TRBJ2-7; 14 bases are a match to TRBD2. Germline V gene lookup returns CDR1 KGHSH and CDR2 LQKENI. The V gene end was trimmed by 5 bases and the J gene end by 2 bases; junction bases not matched to a gene: 8. The CDR3 length is 17 residues. The CDR3 spells CASSGGTSGSSAYEQYF. CDR3 DNA: TGTGCCAGCTCAGGGGGGACTAGCGGGAGTTCCGCCTACGAGCAGTACTTC.

The CDR3 DNA is TGTGCCAGCAGCCCGCTGACTCGCACAGATACGCAGTATTTT. It codes for CASSPLTRTDTQYF. V is TRBV5-6 and J is TRBJ2-3; no clear D gene. CDR3 size: 14 residues. The V end was cut by 4 bases, the J end by 1 base, with 10 bases between. Germline CDR1 SGHDT, CDR2 YYEEEE.

CDR3 sequence (DNA): TGTGCCAGCAGCCCAGTTACGACAGGCACAGATACGCAGTATTTT. Translation: CASSPVTTGTDTQYF. The chain uses TRBV6-5 and TRBJ2-3; tentative D call: TRBD1 (5 bases). This CDR3 has 15 residues. Trimming removed 6 bases from V and 1 base from J, with 14 bases in between. Germline values: CDR1 MNHEY, CDR2 SVGAGI.

The genes are TRBV28 and TRBJ1-2; the match to TRBD1 covers 8 bases. Germline V lookup: CDR1 MDHEN, CDR2 SYDVKM. The CDR3 length is 11 residues. Trimming at V came to 7 bases and at J to 5 bases, leaving 0 bases not matched to a gene. Here the CDR3 reads CASNRGYGYTF. As DNA, the CDR3 is TGTGCCAGCAACAGGGGGTATGGCTACACCTTC.

This chain links TRBV19 with TRBJ2-7; D possibly corresponds to TRBD1 (6 bases). The germline V gene has CDR1 LNHDA and CDR2 SQIVND (reference sequence). The CDR3 loop spans 14 amino acids. V dropped 0 bases and J dropped 4 bases, with 10 bases sitting between them. The CDR3 bases are TGTGCCAGTAGTATAGACGGGACAATGTACGAGCAGTACTTC. The encoded protein is CASSIDGTMYEQYF.

The V gene is TRBV5-8, the J gene TRBJ2-1, with 8 bases lining up with TRBD2. After removal of 6 bases from V and 8 bases from J, the junction contained 13 bases not matched to a gene. The CDR3 extends over 15 amino acids. CDR1 and CDR2 (germline): SGHTS, YDEGEE. This chain's CDR3 is CASTPRVAGFDEQFF. The CDR3 DNA is TGTGCCAGCACCCCGCGGGTAGCGGGATTTGATGAGCAGTTCTTC.

This clone was detected a few times. The V call is TRBV30, the J call TRBJ1-1, with D possibly matching TRBD1 (5 bases). V dropped 0 bases and J dropped 11 bases, with 16 bases sitting between them. The germline CDR1 and CDR2 sequences are GTSNPN and SVGIG (reference sequence). The CDR3 covers 13 residues. DNA of the CDR3: TGTGCCTGGAGTGTAAAGGGGATCCCAGTGGCTTTCTTT. It encodes CAWSVKGIPVAFF. The complete variable domain, with remaining parts taken from reference TRBV30 and TRBJ1-1, reads SQTIHQWPATLVQPVGSPLSLECTVEGTSNPNLYWYRQAAGRGLQLLFYSVGIGQISSEVPQNLSASRPQDRQFILSSKKLLLSDSGFYLCAWSVKGIPVAFFGQGTRLTVV.

This chain uses TRBV19 with TRBJ1-1; no clear D. The CDR3 runs 12 residues. The germline gives CDR1 LNHDA, CDR2 SQIVND (reference sequence). V dropped 1 base and J dropped 11 bases, with 11 bases sitting between them. The CDR3 sequence is CASSIGEGSAFF. The CDR3 DNA reads TGTGCCAGTAGTATAGGGGAGGGATCGGCTTTCTTT.

The rearrangement uses TRBV29-1 and TRBJ2-1; 10 nucleotides align to TRBD2. The CDR3 sequence is 13 residues long. Looked up from germline, CDR1 is SQVTM and CDR2 is ANQGSEA. V lost 2 bases to trimming and J lost 10 bases; unmatched junction nucleotides: 5. DNA of the CDR3: TGCAGCGTTGAAACTAGCGGGACGGAAGAGCAGTTCTTC. The encoded protein is CSVETSGTEEQFF.